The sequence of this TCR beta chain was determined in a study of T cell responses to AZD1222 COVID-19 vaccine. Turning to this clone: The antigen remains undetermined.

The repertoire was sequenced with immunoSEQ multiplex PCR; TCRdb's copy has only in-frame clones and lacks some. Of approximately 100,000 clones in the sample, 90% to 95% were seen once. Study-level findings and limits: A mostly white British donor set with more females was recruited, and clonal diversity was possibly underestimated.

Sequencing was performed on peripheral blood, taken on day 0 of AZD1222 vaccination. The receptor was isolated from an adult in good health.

CDR3 coding DNA: TGTGCCAGCAGCTTAGCGCGGGGCAGGGACCCTTACAATGAAAAACTGTTTTTT. It yields the protein CASSLARGRDPYNEKLFF. J is TRBJ1-4 and V is TRBV7-2; TRBD1 might be the D (5 bases). The CDR3 is 18 amino acids. Germline loops: CDR1 SGHTA, CDR2 FQGNSA. V was trimmed by 0 bases and J by 5 bases, leaving 19 bases between them.